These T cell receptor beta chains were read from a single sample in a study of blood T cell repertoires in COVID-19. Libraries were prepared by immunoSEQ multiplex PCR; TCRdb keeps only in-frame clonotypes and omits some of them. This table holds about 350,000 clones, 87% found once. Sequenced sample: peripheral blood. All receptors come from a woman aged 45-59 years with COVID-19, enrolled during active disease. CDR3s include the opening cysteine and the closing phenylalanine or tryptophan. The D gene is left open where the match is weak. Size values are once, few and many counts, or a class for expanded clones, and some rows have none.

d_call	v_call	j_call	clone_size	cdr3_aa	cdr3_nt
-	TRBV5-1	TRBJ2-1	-	CASSDGAYNEQFF	TGCGCCAGCAGCGACGGGGCCTACAATGAGCAGTTCTTC
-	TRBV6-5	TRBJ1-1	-	CASSYVAGAEAFF	TGTGCCAGCAGTTACGTGGCGGGGGCAGAAGCTTTCTTT
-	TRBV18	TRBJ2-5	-	CASSPGVQETQYF	TGTGCCAGCTCACCCGGGGTCCAAGAGACCCAGTACTTC
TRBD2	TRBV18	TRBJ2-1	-	CASSPKTSGSYNEQFF	TGTGCCAGCTCACCAAAGACTAGCGGGAGCTACAATGAGCAGTTCTTC
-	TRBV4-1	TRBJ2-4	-	CASSQDPGVLAKNIQYF	TGCGCCAGCAGCCAAGATCCAGGGGTGCTAGCCAAAAACATTCAGTACTTC
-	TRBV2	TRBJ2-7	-	CASNSITDRSFSYEQYF	TGTGCCAGCAATTCCATCACCGACAGGTCATTCTCCTACGAGCAGTACTTC
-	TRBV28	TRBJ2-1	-	CASTPPRVNEQFF	TGTGCCAGCACCCCCCCCCGCGTCAATGAGCAGTTCTTC
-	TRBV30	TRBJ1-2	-	CAWSFTNYGYTF	TGTGCCTGGAGTTTCACTAACTATGGCTACACCTTC
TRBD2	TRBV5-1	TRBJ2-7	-	CASSRGTRNEQYF	TGCGCCAGCAGCCGAGGGACTAGGAACGAGCAGTACTTC
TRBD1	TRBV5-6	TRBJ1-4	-	CASSRDRGYEKLFF	TGTGCCAGCAGCCGCGACAGGGGGTATGAAAAACTGTTTTTT
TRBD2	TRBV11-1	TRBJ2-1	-	CASSLTTSRINNEQFF	TGTGCCAGCAGCTTAACGACTAGCAGGATAAACAATGAGCAGTTCTTC
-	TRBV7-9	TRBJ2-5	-	CASSPQAAETQYF	TGTGCCAGCAGCCCTCAAGCGGCCGAGACCCAGTACTTC
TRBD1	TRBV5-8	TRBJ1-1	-	CASSGGQGSENTEAFF	TGTGCCAGCAGCGGTGGACAGGGGTCCGAGAACACTGAAGCTTTCTTT
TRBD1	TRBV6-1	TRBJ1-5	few	CASSEWVQGVQPQHF	TGTGCCAGCAGTGAATGGGTACAGGGGGTTCAGCCCCAGCATTTT
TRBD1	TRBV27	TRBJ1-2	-	CASTPTDRGYGYTF	TGTGCCAGCACCCCGACCGACAGGGGCTATGGCTACACCTTC
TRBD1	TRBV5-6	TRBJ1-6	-	CASRHDRVSPLHF	TGTGCCAGCAGACACGACAGGGTTTCACCCCTCCACTTT
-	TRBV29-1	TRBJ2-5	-	CSVEGAGRETQYF	TGCAGCGTTGAAGGGGCAGGGAGGGAGACCCAGTACTTC
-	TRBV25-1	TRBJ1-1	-	CASSEYPNARALNTEAFF	TGTGCCAGCAGTGAATATCCAAACGCAAGAGCTTTGAACACTGAAGCTTTCTTT
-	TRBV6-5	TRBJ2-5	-	CASSYGLLNTETQYF	TGTGCCAGCAGTTACGGCCTCTTAAACACGGAGACCCAGTACTTC
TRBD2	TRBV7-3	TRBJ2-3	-	CASSLMRGGNVGTDTQYF	TGTGCCAGCAGCTTAATGCGCGGGGGGAACGTCGGCACAGATACGCAGTATTTT
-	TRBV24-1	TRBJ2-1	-	CATSDSYRTGEQFF	TGTGCCACCAGTGATTCATACCGGACTGGAGAGCAGTTCTTC
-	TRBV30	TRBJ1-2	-	CAWSTPTASFLPGYTF	TGTGCCTGGAGTACCCCGACAGCGTCCTTTCTCCCTGGCTACACCTTC
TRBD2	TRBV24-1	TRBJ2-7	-	CATSDQLAYEQYF	TGTGCCACCAGTGATCAACTAGCGTACGAGCAGTACTTC